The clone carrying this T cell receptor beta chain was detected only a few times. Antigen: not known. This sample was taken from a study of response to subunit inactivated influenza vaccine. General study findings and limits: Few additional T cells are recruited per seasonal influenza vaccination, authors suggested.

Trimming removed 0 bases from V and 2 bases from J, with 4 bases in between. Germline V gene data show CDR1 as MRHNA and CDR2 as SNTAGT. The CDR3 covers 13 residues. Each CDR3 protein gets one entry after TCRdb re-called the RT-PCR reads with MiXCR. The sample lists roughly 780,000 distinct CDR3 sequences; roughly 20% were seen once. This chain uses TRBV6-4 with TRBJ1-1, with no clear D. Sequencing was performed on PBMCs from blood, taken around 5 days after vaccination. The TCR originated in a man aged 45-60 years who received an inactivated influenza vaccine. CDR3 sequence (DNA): TGTGCCAGCAGTGACTCGGACAACACTGAAGCTTTCTTT. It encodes CASSDSDNTEAFF.